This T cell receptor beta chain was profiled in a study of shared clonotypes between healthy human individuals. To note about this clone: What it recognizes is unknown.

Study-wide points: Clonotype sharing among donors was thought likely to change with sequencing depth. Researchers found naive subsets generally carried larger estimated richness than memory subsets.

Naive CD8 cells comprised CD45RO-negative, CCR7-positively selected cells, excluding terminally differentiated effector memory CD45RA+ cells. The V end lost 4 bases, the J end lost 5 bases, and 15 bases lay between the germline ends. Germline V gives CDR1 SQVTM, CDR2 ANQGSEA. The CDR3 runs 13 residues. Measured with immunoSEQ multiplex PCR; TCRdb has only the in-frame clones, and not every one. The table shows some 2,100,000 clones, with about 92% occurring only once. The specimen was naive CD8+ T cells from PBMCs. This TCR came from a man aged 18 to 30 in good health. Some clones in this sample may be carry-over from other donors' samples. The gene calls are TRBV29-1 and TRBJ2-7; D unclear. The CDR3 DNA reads TGCAGCGTTGGGGATAGGGTAAGCGACGAGCAGTACTTC. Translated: CSVGDRVSDEQYF.